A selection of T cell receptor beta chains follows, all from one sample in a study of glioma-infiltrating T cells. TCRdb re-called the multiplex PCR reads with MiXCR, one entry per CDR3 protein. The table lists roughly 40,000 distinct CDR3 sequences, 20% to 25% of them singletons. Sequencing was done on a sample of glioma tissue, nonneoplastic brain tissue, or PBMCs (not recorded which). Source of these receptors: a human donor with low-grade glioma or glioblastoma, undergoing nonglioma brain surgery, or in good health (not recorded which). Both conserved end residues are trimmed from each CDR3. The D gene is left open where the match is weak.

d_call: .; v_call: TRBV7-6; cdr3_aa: ASRRTANTEAF
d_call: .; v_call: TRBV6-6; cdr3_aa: ASSYSVRGAGEQY
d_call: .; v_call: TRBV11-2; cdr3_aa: ASSLVRSNSPLH
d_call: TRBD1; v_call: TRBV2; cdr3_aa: ASRGTVLMDGYT
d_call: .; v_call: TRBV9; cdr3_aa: ASSVEGSGNTIY
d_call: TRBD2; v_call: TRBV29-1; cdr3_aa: SVVGLADTGELF
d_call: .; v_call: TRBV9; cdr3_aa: ASSVARSGANVLT
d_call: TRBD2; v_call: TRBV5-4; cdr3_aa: ASSPTGLAKTQY
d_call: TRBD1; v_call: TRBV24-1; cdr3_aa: ATGDSGTDTQY
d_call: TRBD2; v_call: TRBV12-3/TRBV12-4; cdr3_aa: ASTFTSGGLQETQY
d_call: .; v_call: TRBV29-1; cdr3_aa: SVVVGGLYGYT
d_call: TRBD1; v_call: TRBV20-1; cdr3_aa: SARWDSYNEQF
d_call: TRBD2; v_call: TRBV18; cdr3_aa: ASSPPSGEGQETKY
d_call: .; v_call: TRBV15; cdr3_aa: ATKRAADFYNEQF
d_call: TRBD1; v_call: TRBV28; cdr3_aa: ASSETGGLNTEAF
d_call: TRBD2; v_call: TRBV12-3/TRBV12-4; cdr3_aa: AGSLGTSGRESYEQY
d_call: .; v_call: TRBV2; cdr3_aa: ASSFDIQGSGELF
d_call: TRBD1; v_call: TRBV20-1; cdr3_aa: SARTGGSSYNEQF
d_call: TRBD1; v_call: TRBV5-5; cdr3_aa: ASSLGQGRYNEQF
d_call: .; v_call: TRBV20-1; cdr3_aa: SAYGSGSFTDTQY
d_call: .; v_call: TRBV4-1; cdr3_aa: ASSQDTGDEQF
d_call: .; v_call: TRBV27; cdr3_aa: ASSFDGSSYNEQF
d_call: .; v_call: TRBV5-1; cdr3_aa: ASTAGTPGNEQF
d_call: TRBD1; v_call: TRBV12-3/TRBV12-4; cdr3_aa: ASTSIRDSIYNEQF
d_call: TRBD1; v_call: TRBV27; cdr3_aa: ASSLRQGQKPQH
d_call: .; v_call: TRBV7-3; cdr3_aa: ASSSGLAGETQY